The sequence of this T cell receptor beta chain was determined in a study of OX40 agonist ivuxolimab in advanced cancers. Across the study: Among those enrolled, mean age was roughly 55 years (range 23 to 79) and approximately 80% were male. Two patients with cutaneous melanoma and one with hepatocellular carcinoma, three in total, showed partial responses. Study results and caveats: Researchers did not establish what antigens the expanded peripheral T cells target.

Assay used: immunoSEQ multiplex PCR; TCRdb lists only in-frame clones, some missing. The data show 30,000 to 35,000 clones, approximately 89% seen once. Points on this clone: Its antigen is currently unknown.

CDR1 MGHDK and CDR2 SYGVNS come from the germline V gene. The CDR3 loop spans 15 amino acids. V dropped 2 bases and J dropped 4 bases, with 13 bases sitting between them. The receptor was isolated from an adult with an advanced solid tumor such as melanoma, head and neck, liver or kidney cancer. The material was CD4+ or CD8+ T cells sorted from blood, obtained in a trial of the OX40 agonist ivuxolimab. The chain recombines TRBV25-1 with TRBJ2-3; D is unresolved. The CDR3 coding sequence is TGTGCCAGCAGTGAAGACTCCCCTAGTCCAGATACGCAGTATTTT. Protein: CASSEDSPSPDTQYF.